This TCR beta chain was captured by sequencing in a study of shared clonotypes between healthy human individuals. Study results and caveats: Larger richness was generally estimated for naive than memory subsets. Across a handful of donors, naive CD4 shared roughly 5%, naive CD8 over 3%, memory CD4 less than 2.5%, memory CD8 0.35% to 0.5%. Clonotypes shared by all four donors outscored non-shared clonotypes in generation probability.

As regards this clone: The antigen is unknown.

All donors were Caucasian adults living in Nashville, Tennessee. This table comes from immunoSEQ multiplex PCR, and its TCRdb copy is limited to in-frame clones, with some not included. The table has about 980,000 clones, about 80% seen once. The sequence was obtained from a man between 18 and 29 years old in good health. Sequencing used memory CD4+ T cells sorted from blood. Subset indicated: CD45RA-negative fraction.

The CDR3 sequence: CAWRRGGSWEQYF. CDR3 DNA sequence: TGTGCCTGGAGAAGGGGGGGGTCTTGGGAGCAGTACTTC. The chain uses TRBV30 and TRBJ2-7; D possibly corresponds to TRBD2 (7 bases). Germline V gene lookup returns CDR1 GTSNPN and CDR2 SVGIG (reference sequence). This CDR3 is 13 amino acids long. Trimming stripped 3 bases from V and 7 bases from J, with 16 bases between.